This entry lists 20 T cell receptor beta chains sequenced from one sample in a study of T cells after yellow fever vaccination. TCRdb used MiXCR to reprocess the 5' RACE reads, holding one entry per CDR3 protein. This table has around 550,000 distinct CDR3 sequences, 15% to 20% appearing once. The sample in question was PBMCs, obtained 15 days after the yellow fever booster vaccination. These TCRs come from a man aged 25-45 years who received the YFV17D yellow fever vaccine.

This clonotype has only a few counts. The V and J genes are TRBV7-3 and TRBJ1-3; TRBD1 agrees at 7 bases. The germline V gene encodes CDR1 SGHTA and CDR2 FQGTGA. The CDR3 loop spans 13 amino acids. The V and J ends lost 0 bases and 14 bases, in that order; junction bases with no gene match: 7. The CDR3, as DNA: TGTGCCAGCAGCTTAACACCCGGGGACAGTCTATATTTT. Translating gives CASSLTPGDSLYF.

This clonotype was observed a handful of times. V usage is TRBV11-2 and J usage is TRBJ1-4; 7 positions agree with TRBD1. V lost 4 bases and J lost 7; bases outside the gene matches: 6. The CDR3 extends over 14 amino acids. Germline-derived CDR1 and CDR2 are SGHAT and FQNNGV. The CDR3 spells CASSYRGRGEKLFF. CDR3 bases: TGTGCCAGCAGCTACAGGGGCAGGGGTGAAAAACTGTTTTTT.

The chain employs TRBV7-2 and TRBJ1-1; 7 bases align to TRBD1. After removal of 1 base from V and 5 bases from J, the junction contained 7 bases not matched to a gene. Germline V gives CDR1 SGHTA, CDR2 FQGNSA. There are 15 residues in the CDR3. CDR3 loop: CASSLVTGSLTEAFF. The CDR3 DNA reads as TGTGCCAGCAGCTTAGTGACAGGGTCTTTGACTGAAGCTTTCTTT.

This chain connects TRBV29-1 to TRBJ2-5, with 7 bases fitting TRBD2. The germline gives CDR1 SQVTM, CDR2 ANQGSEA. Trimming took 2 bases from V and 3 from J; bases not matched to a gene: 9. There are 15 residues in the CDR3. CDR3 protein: CSVEPWTSKKETQYF. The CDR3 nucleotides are TGCAGCGTTGAACCCTGGACTAGTAAGAAAGAGACCCAGTACTTC.

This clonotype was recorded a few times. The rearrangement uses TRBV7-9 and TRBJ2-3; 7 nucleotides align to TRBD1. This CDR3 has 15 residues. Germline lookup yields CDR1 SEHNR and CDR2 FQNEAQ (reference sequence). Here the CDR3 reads CAILPKTGLADTQYF. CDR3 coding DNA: TGTGCTATCTTGCCCAAGACAGGGTTGGCAGATACGCAGTATTTT. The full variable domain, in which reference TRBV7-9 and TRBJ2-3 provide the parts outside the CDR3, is DTGVSQNPRHKITKRGQNVTFRCDPISEHNRLYWYRQTLGQGPEFLTYFQNEAQLEKSRLLSDRFSAERPKGSFSTLEIQRTEQGDSAMYLCAILPKTGLADTQYFGPGTRLTVL.

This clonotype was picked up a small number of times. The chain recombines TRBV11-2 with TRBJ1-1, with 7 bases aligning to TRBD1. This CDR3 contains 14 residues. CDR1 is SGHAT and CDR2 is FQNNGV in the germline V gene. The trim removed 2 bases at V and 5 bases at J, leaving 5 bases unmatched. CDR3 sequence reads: CASSLSRGQTEAFF. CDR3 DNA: TGTGCCAGCAGCTTATCGAGGGGGCAGACTGAAGCTTTCTTT.

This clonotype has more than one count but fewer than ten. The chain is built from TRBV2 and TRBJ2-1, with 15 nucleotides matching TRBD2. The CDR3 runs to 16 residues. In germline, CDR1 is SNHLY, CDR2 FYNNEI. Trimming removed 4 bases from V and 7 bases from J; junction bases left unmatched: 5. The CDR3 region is CASSGGLAGGRNEQFF. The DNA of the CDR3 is TGTGCCAGCAGTGGGGGACTAGCGGGAGGAAGGAATGAGCAGTTCTTC.

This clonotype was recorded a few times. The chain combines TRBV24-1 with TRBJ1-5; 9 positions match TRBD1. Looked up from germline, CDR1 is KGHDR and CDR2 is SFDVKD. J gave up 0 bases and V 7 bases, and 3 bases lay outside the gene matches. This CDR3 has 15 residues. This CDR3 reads CATRRDRASNQPQHF. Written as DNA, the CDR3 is TGTGCCACCAGACGGGACAGGGCTAGCAATCAGCCCCAGCATTTT.

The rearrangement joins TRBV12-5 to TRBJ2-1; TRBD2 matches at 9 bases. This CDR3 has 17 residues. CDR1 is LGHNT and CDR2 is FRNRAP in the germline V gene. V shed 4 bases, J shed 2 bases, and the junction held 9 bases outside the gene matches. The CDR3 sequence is CASGWGLAGGAYNEQFF. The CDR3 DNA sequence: TGTGCTAGTGGTTGGGGTCTCGCGGGAGGGGCCTACAATGAGCAGTTCTTC.

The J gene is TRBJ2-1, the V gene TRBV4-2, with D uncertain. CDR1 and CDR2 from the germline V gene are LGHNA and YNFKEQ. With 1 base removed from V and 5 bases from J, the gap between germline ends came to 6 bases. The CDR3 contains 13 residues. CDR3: CASSQAWDNEQFF. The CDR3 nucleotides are TGTGCCAGCAGCCAAGCCTGGGACAATGAGCAGTTCTTC.

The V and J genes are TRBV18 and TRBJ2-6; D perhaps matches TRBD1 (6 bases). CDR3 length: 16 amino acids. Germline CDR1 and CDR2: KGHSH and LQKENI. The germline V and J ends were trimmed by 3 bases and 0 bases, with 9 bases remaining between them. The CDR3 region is CASSPYRDSGANVLTF. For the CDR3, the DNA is TGTGCCAGCTCACCGTACAGGGACTCTGGGGCCAACGTCCTGACTTTC.

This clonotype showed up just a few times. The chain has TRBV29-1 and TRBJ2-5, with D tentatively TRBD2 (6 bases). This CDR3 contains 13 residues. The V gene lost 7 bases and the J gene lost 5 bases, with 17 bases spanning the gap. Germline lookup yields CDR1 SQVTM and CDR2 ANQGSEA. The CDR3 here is CSAGAPQFETQYF. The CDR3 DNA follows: TGCAGCGCGGGAGCCCCCCAGTTTGAGACCCAGTACTTC.

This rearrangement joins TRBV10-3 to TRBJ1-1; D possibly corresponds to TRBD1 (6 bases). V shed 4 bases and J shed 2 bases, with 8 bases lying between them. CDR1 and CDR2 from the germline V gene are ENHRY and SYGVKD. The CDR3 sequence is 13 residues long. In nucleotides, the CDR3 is TGTGCCATCAGTGCGGACAGTAACACTGAAGCTTTCTTT. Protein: CAISADSNTEAFF.

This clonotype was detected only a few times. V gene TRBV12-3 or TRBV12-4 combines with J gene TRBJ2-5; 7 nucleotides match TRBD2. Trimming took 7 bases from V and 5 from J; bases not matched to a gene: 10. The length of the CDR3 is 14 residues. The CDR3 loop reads CASTSRGGLETQYF. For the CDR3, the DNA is TGTGCCAGCACCAGCCGGGGAGGGCTCGAGACCCAGTACTTC.

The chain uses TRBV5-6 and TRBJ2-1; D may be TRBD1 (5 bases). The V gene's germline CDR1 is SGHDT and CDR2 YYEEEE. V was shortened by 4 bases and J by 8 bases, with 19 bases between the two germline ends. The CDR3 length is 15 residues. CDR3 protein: CASSPGGARYDEQFF. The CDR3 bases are TGTGCCAGCAGCCCCGGTGGGGCTAGGTACGATGAGCAGTTCTTC. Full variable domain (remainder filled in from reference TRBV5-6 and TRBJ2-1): DAGVTQSPTHLIKTRGQQVTLRCSPKSGHDTVSWYQQALGQGPQFIFQYYEEEERQRGNFPDRFSGHQFPNYSSELNVNALLLGDSALYLCASSPGGARYDEQFFGPGTRLTVL.

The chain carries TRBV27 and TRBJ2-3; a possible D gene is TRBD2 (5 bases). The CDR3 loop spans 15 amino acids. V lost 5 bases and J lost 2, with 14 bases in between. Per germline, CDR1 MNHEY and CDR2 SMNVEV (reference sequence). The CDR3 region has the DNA TGTGCCAGCAGTCAAACTAGATATCACACAGATACGCAGTATTTT. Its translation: CASSQTRYHTDTQYF.

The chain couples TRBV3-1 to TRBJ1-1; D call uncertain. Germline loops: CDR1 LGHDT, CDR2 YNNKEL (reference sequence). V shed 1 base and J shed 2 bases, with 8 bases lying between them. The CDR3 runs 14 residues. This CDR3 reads CASSQGVGNTEAFF. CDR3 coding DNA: TGTGCCAGCAGCCAAGGGGTGGGTAACACTGAAGCTTTCTTT.

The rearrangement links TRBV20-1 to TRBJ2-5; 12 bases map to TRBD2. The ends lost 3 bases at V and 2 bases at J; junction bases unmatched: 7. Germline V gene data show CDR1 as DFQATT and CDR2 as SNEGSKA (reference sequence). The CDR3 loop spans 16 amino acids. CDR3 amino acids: CSASVLAGGWQETQYF. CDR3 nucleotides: TGCAGTGCTAGTGTGCTAGCGGGAGGGTGGCAAGAGACCCAGTACTTC.

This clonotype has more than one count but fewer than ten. This chain's CDR3 is CSARHSGSPLQETQYF. The DNA of the CDR3 is TGCAGTGCTAGACACAGCGGGAGTCCGCTCCAAGAGACCCAGTACTTC. V is TRBV20-1 and J is TRBJ2-5; 8 nucleotides line up with TRBD2. Germline lookup yields CDR1 DFQATT and CDR2 SNEGSKA (reference sequence). CDR3 length: 16 amino acids. The V gene end was trimmed by 2 bases and the J gene end by 1 base; junction bases not matched to a gene: 9.

The CDR3 region has the DNA TGTGCCAGCAGCCGGACTGGGGTAACTAGCGGGAGAATCGAGCAGTACTTC. This translates into CASSRTGVTSGRIEQYF. This chain links TRBV7-2 with TRBJ2-7, with 11 bases matching TRBD2. This CDR3 comprises 17 residues. The J segment lost 6 bases and the V segment lost 5 bases, leaving 15 bases of the junction unmatched. Germline lookup yields CDR1 SGHTA and CDR2 FQGNSA.